This T cell receptor beta chain emerged from a study of cytotoxic CD8 clonotypes in ibrutinib-treated CLL. Per germline, CDR1 LNHDA and CDR2 SQIVND (reference sequence). V gave up 5 bases and J gave up 0 bases, with 17 bases separating them. The CDR3 is 16 residues long. Cryopreserved PBMCs supplied about 1.9 micrograms of genomic DNA for TCR beta libraries. A 1 in 200,000 to 1 in 1 million T cell depth was the sequencing target. Produced via immunoSEQ multiplex PCR; TCRdb's table is partial and in-frame only. The top ten clones hold under 8% of a sample with fewer than 400,000 clones, around 66% of them seen once.

The sequence was obtained from a human donor with chronic lymphocytic leukemia. V and J are TRBV19 and TRBJ2-7; tentatively, D is TRBD2 (6 bases). The input for sequencing was PBMCs, taken after 36 months of ibrutinib treatment. The CDR3: CASSPPRVGGSYEQYF. CDR3 coding DNA: TGTGCCAGTAGTCCCCCCAGGGTGGGGGGCTCCTACGAGCAGTACTTC.